The 23 T cell receptor beta chains in this list originate from one sample, sequenced in a study of cytomegalovirus exposure and HLA in healthy donors. Vbeta (60) and Jbeta (13) primers were used in the PCR. TCRdb keeps only in-frame clones here, not all; method: immunoSEQ multiplex PCR. The table shows under 100,000 clones, with about two thirds occurring only once. The sequencing sample was made of PBMCs. These receptors were obtained from a woman aged 45-65 years in good health and CMV-seropositive.

The gene calls are TRBV30 and TRBJ1-4; D uncertain. Germline CDR1 is GTSNPN and CDR2 is SVGIG (reference sequence). The CDR3 has 14 residues. The V end lost 1 base, the J end lost 8 bases, and 14 bases lay between the germline ends. The CDR3 region is CAWSGGPVKEKLFF. The CDR3 DNA reads as TGTGCCTGGAGTGGAGGCCCCGTGAAGGAAAAACTGTTTTTT.

This clone appeared a few times. The J gene is TRBJ2-3, the V gene TRBV19; 7 bases line up with TRBD2. This CDR3 is built from 16 residues. Trimming cost V 3 bases and J 2 bases; bases outside gene matches: 8. Germline CDR1 is LNHDA and CDR2 is SQIVND (reference sequence). The CDR3 coding sequence is TGTGCCAGTAGTATGGGAGCGGGGTCTCCCACAGATACGCAGTATTTT. It encodes CASSMGAGSPTDTQYF. Full variable domain (outside the CDR3, taken from reference TRBV19 and TRBJ2-3): DGGITQSPKYLFRKEGQNVTLSCEQNLNHDAMYWYRQDPGQGLRLIYYSQIVNDFQKGDIAEGYSVSREKKESFPLTVTSAQKNPTAFYLCASSMGAGSPTDTQYFGPGTRLTVL.

The CDR3 here is CASSDRPYEQYF. The CDR3 bases are TGCGCCAGCAGTGACCGTCCCTACGAGCAGTACTTC. The chain joins TRBV10-1 to TRBJ2-5; no reliable D call. The tail of the sequence fits TRBJ2-7 better, so the J call may be wrong. Germline CDR1 and CDR2: WNHNN and SYGVQD (reference sequence). The CDR3 is made up of 12 amino acids.

The chain has TRBV7-9 and TRBJ2-1; D is perhaps TRBD1 (6 bases). The length of the CDR3 is 17 residues. V was pared by 5 bases and J by 7 bases, with 24 bases between. Germline V gene data show CDR1 as SEHNR and CDR2 as FQNEAQ (reference sequence). Here the CDR3 reads CASSVRSGVGRGNEQFF. The CDR3 DNA follows: TGTGCCAGCAGCGTACGTTCAGGGGTGGGGCGTGGTAATGAGCAGTTCTTC. The full variable domain, completed using reference TRBV7-9 and TRBJ2-1, is DTGVSQNPRHKITKRGQNVTFRCDPISEHNRLYWYRQTLGQGPEFLTYFQNEAQLEKSRLLSDRFSAERPKGSFSTLEIQRTEQGDSAMYLCASSVRSGVGRGNEQFFGPGTRLTVL.

The chain joins TRBV5-1 to TRBJ1-4; D possibly corresponds to TRBD1 (5 bases). This CDR3 is 16 amino acids long. Germline CDR1 SGHRS, CDR2 YFSETQ. Trimming stripped 4 bases from V and 6 bases from J, with 19 bases between. In nucleotides, the CDR3 is TGCGCCAGCAGCACCTCACGGGGGTTGGGGGATGAAAAACTGTTTTTT. As protein: CASSTSRGLGDEKLFF.

The rearrangement links TRBV7-3 to TRBJ1-2, with D unresolved. V lost 6 bases and J 8 bases, leaving 25 bases between the germline ends. The V gene's germline CDR1 is SGHTA and CDR2 FQGTGA. This CDR3 is built from 16 residues. The CDR3 DNA is TGTGCCAGCAGTTCCCAGTCGGATTACCTCCTGGGCGGCTACACCTTC. It specifies CASSSQSDYLLGGYTF.

This chain uses TRBV7-6 with TRBJ2-1, with 11 positions matching TRBD2. The CDR3 is 16 residues long. The V and J ends lost 5 bases and 5 bases, in that order; junction bases with no gene match: 8. The V gene's germline CDR1 is SGHVS and CDR2 FNYEAQ. The CDR3 DNA follows: TGTGCCAGCAGCCCAACAACTAGCGGGGGTGACAATGAGCAGTTCTTC. It yields the protein CASSPTTSGGDNEQFF.

The V and J genes are TRBV19 and TRBJ1-4; D remains unclear. The CDR3 has 15 amino acids. Trimming stripped 1 base from V and 5 bases from J, with 11 bases between. Germline CDR1 LNHDA, CDR2 SQIVND (reference sequence). CDR3 region: CASSIVSGMNEKLFF. CDR3 sequence (DNA): TGTGCCAGTAGTATAGTGAGCGGAATGAATGAAAAACTGTTTTTT.

The chain joins TRBV28 to TRBJ2-7; TRBD2 aligns across 8 bases. The trim removed 10 bases at V and 6 bases at J, leaving 8 bases unmatched. The CDR3 is made up of 12 amino acids. The germline CDR1 and CDR2 sequences are MDHEN and SYDVKM. CDR3 bases: TGTGCCACCAGGGGACTAGTTGGCGAGCAGTACTTC. Its translation: CATRGLVGEQYF. The whole variable domain, filled in from reference TRBV28 and TRBJ2-7, reads DVKVTQSSRYLVKRTGEKVFLECVQDMDHENMFWYRQDPGLGLRLIYFSYDVKMKEKGDIPEGYSVSREKKERFSLILESASTNQTSMYLCATRGLVGEQYFGPGTRLTVT.

The V call is TRBV21-1, the J call TRBJ2-3; the D call TRBD2 from the table was never checked on the DNA. TRBV21-1 is labeled a pseudogene. This CDR3 has 16 amino acids. CDR3 sequence: CASSKAKRGLTDTQYF. CDR3 DNA sequence: TGTGCCAGCAGCAAAGCGAAGCGGGGCCTCACAGATACGCAGTATTTT.

This clone was recorded once. This rearrangement joins TRBV5-8 to TRBJ2-3; D uncertain. The CDR3 totals 14 residues. V was cut by 6 bases and J by 1 base, with 12 bases left in between. The germline gives CDR1 SGHTS, CDR2 YDEGEE. CDR3 region: CASIRVQGTDTQYF. The CDR3 bases are TGTGCCAGCATCCGGGTGCAAGGCACAGATACGCAGTATTTT.

The chain joins TRBV4-1 to TRBJ1-1; D remains unclear. In germline, CDR1 is MGHRA, CDR2 YSYEKL. The CDR3 loop spans 16 amino acids. V lost 4 bases to trimming and J lost 1 base, with 16 bases between them. Here the CDR3 reads CASSRVFGASNTEAFF. CDR3 sequence (DNA): TGCGCCAGCAGCCGAGTATTCGGAGCGTCGAACACTGAAGCTTTCTTT.

The chain employs TRBV30 and TRBJ1-1; D ambiguous. CDR1 and CDR2 from the germline V gene are GTSNPN and SVGIG (reference sequence). The CDR3 covers 12 residues. Trimming pared 0 bases from V and 4 bases from J, leaving 6 bases between. The CDR3: CAWSVPGTEAFF. CDR3 sequence (DNA): TGTGCCTGGAGTGTACCCGGCACTGAAGCTTTCTTT. The whole variable domain, filled in from reference TRBV30 and TRBJ1-1, reads SQTIHQWPATLVQPVGSPLSLECTVEGTSNPNLYWYRQAAGRGLQLLFYSVGIGQISSEVPQNLSASRPQDRQFILSSKKLLLSDSGFYLCAWSVPGTEAFFGQGTRLTVV.

J is TRBJ2-7 and V is TRBV11-3, with D unclear. Trimming cost V 1 base and J 6 bases, with 7 bases left between them. This CDR3 comprises 12 residues. CDR1 and CDR2 (germline): SGHNT, YENEEA. The CDR3 nucleotides read TGTGCCAGCAGCTTAGGGCCGGGCGAGCAGTACTTC. Its translation: CASSLGPGEQYF.

The chain employs TRBV6-6 and TRBJ1-5; D uncertain. The CDR3 loop spans 14 amino acids. Germline assignment: CDR1 MNHNY and CDR2 SVGAGI (reference sequence). V was clipped by 6 bases and J by 3 bases, with 12 bases between them. CDR3 in DNA: TGTGCCAGCAGCCTCACGGGGTTCAATCAGCCCCAGCATTTT. As protein: CASSLTGFNQPQHF.

The V gene is TRBV11-1, the J gene TRBJ2-5; TRBD2 matches at 8 bases. This CDR3 comprises 16 residues. Germline values: CDR1 SGHAT, CDR2 FQDESV (reference sequence). V was clipped by 5 bases and J by 4 bases; unmatched bases: 12. CDR3 DNA sequence: TGTGCCAGCAGCCCAACTCGCGGGAGGCCGGGAGAGACCCAGTACTTC. Translating gives CASSPTRGRPGETQYF.

This clone appeared a few times. This rearrangement joins TRBV7-8 to TRBJ1-2, with a possible D match to TRBD1 (6 bases). This CDR3 has 13 amino acids. V lost 5 bases, J lost 8 bases, and 15 bases lay in between. CDR1 and CDR2 (germline): SGHVS, FQNEAQ. DNA for the CDR3: TGTGCCAGCAGCGTAGACAGGACGTCGGGCTACACCTTC. Translated: CASSVDRTSGYTF.

The chain recombines TRBV5-1 with TRBJ2-7; D perhaps matches TRBD1 (8 bases). Trimming took 0 bases from V and 4 from J, leaving 14 bases between them. The CDR3 has 15 residues. CDR1 and CDR2 from the germline V gene are SGHRS and YFSETQ. CDR3 residues: CASSLGTGGLYEQYF. CDR3 DNA sequence: TGCGCCAGCAGCTTGGGTACAGGGGGACTATACGAGCAGTACTTC.

The chain combines TRBV5-1 with TRBJ2-5; 7 positions agree with TRBD2. This CDR3 spans 15 amino acids. With V trimmed by 1 base and J by 4 bases, 7 bases remained unmatched. In germline, CDR1 is SGHRS, CDR2 YFSETQ. The CDR3 loop is CASSLKGLLGETQYF. CDR3 in DNA: TGCGCCAGCAGCTTGAAGGGACTACTGGGAGAGACCCAGTACTTC.

This clone occurred a few times. This rearrangement joins TRBV4-2 to TRBJ2-7; 8 bases agree with TRBD2. The CDR3 is 16 amino acids. The germline V gene encodes CDR1 LGHNA and CDR2 YNFKEQ. Unmatched junction bases numbered 7, after V lost 1 base and J lost 2 bases. CDR3 in amino acids: CASSQGAGVDTYEQYF. The CDR3 bases are TGTGCCAGCAGCCAAGGAGCGGGAGTGGACACCTACGAGCAGTACTTC.

The V and J genes are TRBV11-1 and TRBJ2-5; tentative D call: TRBD2 (6 bases). Trimming took off 2 bases at V and 5 bases at J, with 18 bases between the two ends. This CDR3 has 16 amino acids. Germline V CDR1 and CDR2: SGHAT, FQDESV (reference sequence). CDR3: CASSLPTSGGLETQYF. CDR3 in DNA: TGTGCCAGCAGCTTACCGACTAGTGGGGGACTGGAGACCCAGTACTTC.

The V call is TRBV27, the J call TRBJ1-1, with D uncertain. V gave up 5 bases and J gave up 3 bases, with 22 bases separating them. The germline gives CDR1 MNHEY, CDR2 SMNVEV (reference sequence). CDR3 length: 17 amino acids. CDR3 nucleotides: TGTGCCAGCAGTCCCTGGTATCGGGGAGCCCGGGACACTGAAGCTTTCTTT. As protein: CASSPWYRGARDTEAFF.

This chain connects TRBV2 to TRBJ2-5; possible D gene TRBD1, 5 bases. Trimming took 0 bases from V and 1 from J, leaving 6 bases between them. The CDR3 extends over 14 amino acids. Germline CDR1 and CDR2: SNHLY and FYNNEI. In DNA form, the CDR3 reads TGTGCCAGCAGTGAAGCCAGGGTCCAAGAGACCCAGTACTTC. Protein product: CASSEARVQETQYF.